The clone carrying this TCR beta chain has ten or more counts. The target antigen is unknown. Using RNA transcripts as the source, TCR beta CDR3 regions were amplified. The HTBI primer set drove a first-round RT-PCR of the TCR CDR3. TCRdb reprocessed the multiplex PCR reads with MiXCR, giving one entry per CDR3 protein. The data hold about 340,000 distinct CDR3 sequences, with over 20% observed a single time. This sample was included in a study of T cells in Graves' hyperthyroidism and ophthalmopathy. Study observations and caveats: Ophthalmopathy and stable hyperthyroidism were told apart by a 13 V-J model.

Per germline, CDR1 DFQATT and CDR2 SNEGSKA (reference sequence). V lost 7 bases, J lost 1 base, and 15 bases lay in between. This CDR3 spans 14 amino acids. The rearrangement joins TRBV20-1 to TRBJ2-3; TRBD2 is a possible D gene (5 bases). This TCR derives from a woman aged 45-60 years with Graves' hyperthyroidism. Sequenced input: blood. This CDR3 is CSVPPAVGTDTQYF. The CDR3 nucleotides read TGCAGTGTCCCCCCAGCGGTGGGCACAGATACGCAGTATTTT.